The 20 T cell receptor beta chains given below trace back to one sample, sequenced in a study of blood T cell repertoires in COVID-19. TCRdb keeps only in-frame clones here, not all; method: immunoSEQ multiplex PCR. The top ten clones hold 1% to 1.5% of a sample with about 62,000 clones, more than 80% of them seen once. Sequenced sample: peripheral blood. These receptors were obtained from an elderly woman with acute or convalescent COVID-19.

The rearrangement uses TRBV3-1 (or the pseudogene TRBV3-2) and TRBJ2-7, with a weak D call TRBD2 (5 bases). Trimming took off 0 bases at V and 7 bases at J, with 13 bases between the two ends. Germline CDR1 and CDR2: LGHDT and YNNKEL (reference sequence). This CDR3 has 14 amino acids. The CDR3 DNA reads TGTGCCAGCAGCCAAGAGCAGATCAGGAGGGAGCAGTACTTC. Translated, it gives CASSQEQIRREQYF.

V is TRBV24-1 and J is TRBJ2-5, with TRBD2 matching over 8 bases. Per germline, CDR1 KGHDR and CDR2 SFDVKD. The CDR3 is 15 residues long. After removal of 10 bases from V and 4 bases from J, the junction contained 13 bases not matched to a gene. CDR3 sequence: CATSSIAGSGETQYF. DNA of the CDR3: TGTGCCACTTCCTCAATAGCGGGATCCGGAGAGACCCAGTACTTC.

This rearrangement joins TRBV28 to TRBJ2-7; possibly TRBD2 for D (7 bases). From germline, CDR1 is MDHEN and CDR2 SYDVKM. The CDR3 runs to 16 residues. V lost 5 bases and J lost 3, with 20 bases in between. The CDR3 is CASSPLGGRGDYEQYF. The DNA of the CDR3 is TGTGCCAGCAGTCCCCTCGGGGGGCGGGGAGACTACGAGCAGTACTTC. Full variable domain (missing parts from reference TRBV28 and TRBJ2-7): DVKVTQSSRYLVKRTGEKVFLECVQDMDHENMFWYRQDPGLGLRLIYFSYDVKMKEKGDIPEGYSVSREKKERFSLILESASTNQTSMYLCASSPLGGRGDYEQYFGPGTRLTVT.

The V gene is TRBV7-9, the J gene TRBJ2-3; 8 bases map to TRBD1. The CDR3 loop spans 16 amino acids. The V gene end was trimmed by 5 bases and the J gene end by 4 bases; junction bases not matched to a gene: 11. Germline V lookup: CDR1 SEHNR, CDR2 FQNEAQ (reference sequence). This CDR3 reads CASSKDRGRGSDTQYF. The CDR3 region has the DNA TGTGCCAGCAGCAAAGACAGGGGACGCGGGTCAGATACGCAGTATTTT.

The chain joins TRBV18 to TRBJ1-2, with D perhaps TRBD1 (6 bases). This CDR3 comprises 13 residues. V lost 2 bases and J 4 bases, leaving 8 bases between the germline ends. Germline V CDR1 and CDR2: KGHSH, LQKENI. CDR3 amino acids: CASSPLDSYGYTF. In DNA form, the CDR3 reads TGTGCCAGCTCACCATTGGACAGCTATGGCTACACCTTC.

CDR3: CASSSLAGEGEQYF. The CDR3 DNA reads as TGTGCCAGCAGTTCGCTAGCGGGAGAGGGCGAGCAGTACTTC. The J gene is TRBJ2-7, the V gene TRBV27, with 10 positions matching TRBD2. Trimming removed 4 bases from V and 6 bases from J; junction bases left unmatched: 6. CDR3 length: 14 residues. Germline V gene lookup returns CDR1 MNHEY and CDR2 SMNVEV (reference sequence).

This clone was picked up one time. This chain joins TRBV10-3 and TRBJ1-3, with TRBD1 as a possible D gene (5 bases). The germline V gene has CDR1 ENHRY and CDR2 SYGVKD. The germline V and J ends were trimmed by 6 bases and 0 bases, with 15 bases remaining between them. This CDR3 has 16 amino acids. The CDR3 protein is CAIRGRAGYSGNTIYF. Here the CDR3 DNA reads TGTGCCATCAGAGGCAGGGCCGGGTACTCTGGAAACACCATATATTTT.

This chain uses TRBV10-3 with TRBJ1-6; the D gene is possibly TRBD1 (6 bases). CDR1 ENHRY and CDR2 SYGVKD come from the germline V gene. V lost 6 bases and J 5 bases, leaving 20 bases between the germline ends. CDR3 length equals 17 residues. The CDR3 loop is CAIRPQTGSTHNSPLHF. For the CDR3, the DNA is TGTGCCATCAGACCCCAAACAGGGAGCACCCATAATTCACCCCTCCACTTT.

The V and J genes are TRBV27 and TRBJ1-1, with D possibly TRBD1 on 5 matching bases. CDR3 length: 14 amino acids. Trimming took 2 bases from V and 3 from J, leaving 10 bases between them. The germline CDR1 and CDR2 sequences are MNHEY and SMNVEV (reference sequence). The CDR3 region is CASSLRREDTEAFF. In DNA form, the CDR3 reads TGTGCCAGCAGTTTACGCAGGGAGGACACTGAAGCTTTCTTT.

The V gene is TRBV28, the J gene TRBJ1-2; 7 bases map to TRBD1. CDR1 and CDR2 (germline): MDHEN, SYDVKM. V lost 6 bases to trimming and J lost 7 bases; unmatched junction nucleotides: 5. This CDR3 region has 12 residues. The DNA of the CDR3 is TGTGCCAGCAGCCGACAGGGATCTGGCTACACCTTC. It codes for CASSRQGSGYTF.

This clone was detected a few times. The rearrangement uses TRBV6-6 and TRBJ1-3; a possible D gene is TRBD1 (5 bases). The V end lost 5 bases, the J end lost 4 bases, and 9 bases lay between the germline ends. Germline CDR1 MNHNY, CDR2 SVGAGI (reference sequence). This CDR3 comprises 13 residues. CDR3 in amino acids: CASSATAGNTIYF. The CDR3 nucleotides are TGTGCCAGCAGTGCGACAGCAGGAAACACCATATATTTT.

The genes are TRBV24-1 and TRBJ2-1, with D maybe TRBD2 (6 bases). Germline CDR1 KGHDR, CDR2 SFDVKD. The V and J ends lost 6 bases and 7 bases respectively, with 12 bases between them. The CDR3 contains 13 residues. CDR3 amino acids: CATSYPGGNEQFF. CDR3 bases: TGTGCCACCAGTTATCCCGGGGGAAATGAGCAGTTCTTC.

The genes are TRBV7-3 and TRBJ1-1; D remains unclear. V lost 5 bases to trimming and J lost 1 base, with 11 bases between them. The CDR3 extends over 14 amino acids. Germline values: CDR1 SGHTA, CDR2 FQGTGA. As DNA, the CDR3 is TGTGCCAGCAGCATTAACCCCGGGAACACTGAAGCTTTCTTT. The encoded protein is CASSINPGNTEAFF.

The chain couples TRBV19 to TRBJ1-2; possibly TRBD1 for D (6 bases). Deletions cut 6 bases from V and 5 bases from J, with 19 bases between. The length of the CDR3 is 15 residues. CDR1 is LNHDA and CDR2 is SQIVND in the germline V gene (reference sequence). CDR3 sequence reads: CASSILTKTGYGYTF. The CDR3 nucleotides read TGTGCCAGTAGCATCCTCACTAAAACAGGGTATGGCTACACCTTC.

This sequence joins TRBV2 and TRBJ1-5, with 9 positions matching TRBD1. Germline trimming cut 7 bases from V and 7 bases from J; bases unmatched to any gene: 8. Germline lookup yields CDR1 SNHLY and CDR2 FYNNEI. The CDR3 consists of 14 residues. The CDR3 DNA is TGTGCCAGCACCCTACAGGGGGCCGGGCAGCCCCAGCATTTT. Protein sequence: CASTLQGAGQPQHF.

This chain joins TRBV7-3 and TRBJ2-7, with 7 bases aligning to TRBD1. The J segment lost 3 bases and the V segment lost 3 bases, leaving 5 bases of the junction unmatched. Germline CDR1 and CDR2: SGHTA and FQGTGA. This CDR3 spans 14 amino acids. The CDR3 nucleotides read TGTGCCAGCAGCTTGGGACAGTCCCTCTACGAGCAGTACTTC. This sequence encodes CASSLGQSLYEQYF.

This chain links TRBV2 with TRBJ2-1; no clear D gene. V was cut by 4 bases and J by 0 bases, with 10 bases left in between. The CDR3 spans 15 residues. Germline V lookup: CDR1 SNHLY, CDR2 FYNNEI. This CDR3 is CASSVEASSYNEQFF. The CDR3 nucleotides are TGTGCCAGCAGTGTAGAGGCAAGCTCCTACAATGAGCAGTTCTTC.

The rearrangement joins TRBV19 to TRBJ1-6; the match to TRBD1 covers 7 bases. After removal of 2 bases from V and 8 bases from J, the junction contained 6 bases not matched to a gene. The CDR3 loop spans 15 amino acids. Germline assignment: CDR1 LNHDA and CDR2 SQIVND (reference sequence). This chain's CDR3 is CASSISRGSHSPLHF. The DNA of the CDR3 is TGTGCCAGTAGTATATCCAGGGGGTCGCATTCACCCCTCCACTTT.

This CDR3 is CASGLISGINEQFF. CDR3 DNA: TGTGCCAGCGGATTAATTAGCGGGATAAATGAGCAGTTCTTC. This chain connects TRBV3-1 (or the pseudogene TRBV3-2) to TRBJ2-1; 8 bases map to TRBD2. V lost 8 bases and J lost 7; bases outside the gene matches: 10. The germline CDR1 and CDR2 sequences are LGHDT and YNNKEL (reference sequence). The CDR3 length is 14 residues.

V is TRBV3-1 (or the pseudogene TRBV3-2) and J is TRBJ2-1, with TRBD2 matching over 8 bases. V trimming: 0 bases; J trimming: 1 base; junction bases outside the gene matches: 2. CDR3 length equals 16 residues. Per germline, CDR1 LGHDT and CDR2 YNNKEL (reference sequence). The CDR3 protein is CASSQDTGGSYNEQFF. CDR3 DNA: TGTGCCAGCAGCCAAGATACGGGGGGGTCCTACAATGAGCAGTTCTTC.